The rows below give T cell receptor beta chains drawn from one sample of a study of T cell responses to AZD1222 COVID-19 vaccine. Method: immunoSEQ multiplex PCR; TCRdb's copy keeps in-frame clones and lacks some. The table lists 150,000 to 200,000 clones, approximately 90% of them singletons, with 1.3% in the top ten. The sequencing used peripheral blood, collected 28 days after the second AZD1222 dose. These receptors all come from an adult who received the AZD1222 COVID-19 vaccine. CDR3s include the opening cysteine and the closing phenylalanine or tryptophan. The D gene is left open where the match is weak. Size is omitted from some rows. Given values are once, few, many or a class for expanded clones.

TRBD1,once,TRBV11-2,TRBJ1-2,CASSQGTGSNYGYTF,TGTGCCAGCAGTCAGGGGACAGGGTCTAACTATGGCTACACCTTC
NA,NA,TRBV6-1,TRBJ2-3,CASSEGGTDTQYF,TGTGCCAGCAGTGAAGGGGGGACAGATACGCAGTATTTT
TRBD2,NA,TRBV19,TRBJ2-1,CASSDRLAGVPSSYNEQFF,TGTGCCAGTAGTGATCGACTAGCGGGGGTCCCGAGCTCCTACAATGAGCAGTTCTTC
NA,NA,TRBV5-1,TRBJ2-2,CASSNTGELFF,TGCGCCAGCAGTAACACCGGGGAGCTGTTTTTT
TRBD2,NA,TRBV30,TRBJ2-5,CAWDLAAEGPQYF,TGTGCCTGGGATCTAGCGGCCGAGGGGCCCCAGTACTTC
NA,few,TRBV18,TRBJ1-6,CASSADSLSSPLHF,TGTGCCAGCTCAGCTGACAGTCTGAGTTCACCCCTCCACTTT
NA,NA,TRBV28,TRBJ2-1,CASKGGLDIDEQFF,TGTGCCAGCAAGGGGGGATTGGACATCGATGAGCAGTTCTTC
NA,NA,TRBV4-3,TRBJ2-6,CASSQDMINSGANVLTF,TGCGCCAGCAGCCAAGATATGATAAACTCTGGGGCCAACGTCCTGACTTTC
TRBD2,NA,TRBV7-2,TRBJ2-1,CASSWGLAGANEQFF,TGTGCCAGCAGCTGGGGACTAGCGGGAGCGAATGAGCAGTTCTTC
TRBD1,NA,TRBV5-6,TRBJ2-7,CASSLGWDSRYEQYF,TGTGCCAGCAGCTTGGGGTGGGACAGTCGCTACGAGCAGTACTTC
NA,NA,TRBV2,TRBJ2-7,CASRGRLDYYEQYF,TGTGCCAGCAGGGGTCGTCTAGATTACTACGAGCAGTACTTC
NA,NA,TRBV5-1,TRBJ2-7,CASSLVPGLTYEQYF,TGCGCCAGCAGCTTGGTGCCGGGGTTGACCTACGAGCAGTACTTC
TRBD1,once,TRBV7-6,TRBJ1-1,CASSEAGGGEEAFF,TGTGCCAGCAGCGAAGCAGGGGGCGGTGAAGAAGCTTTCTTT
NA,NA,TRBV27,TRBJ1-2,CASSRAGGYGYTF,TGTGCCAGCAGTAGAGCGGGGGGGTATGGCTACACCTTC
TRBD2,few,TRBV5-1,TRBJ2-1,CASSLRGLAGVTYNEQFF,TGCGCCAGCAGCTTGCGGGGACTAGCGGGAGTAACCTACAATGAGCAGTTCTTC
NA,once,TRBV29-1,TRBJ2-1,CSATPGGNEQFF,TGCAGCGCCACCCCTGGGGGGAATGAGCAGTTCTTC
TRBD2,once,TRBV6-4,TRBJ2-1,CASSATSVHEQFF,TGTGCCAGCAGTGCTACTAGCGTCCATGAGCAGTTCTTC
NA,NA,TRBV5-1,TRBJ2-7,CASSLENEREQYF,TGCGCCAGCAGCTTGGAAAACGAGCGCGAGCAGTACTTC
TRBD1,NA,TRBV24-1,TRBJ1-2,CATSEGQGAHYGYTF,TGTGCCACCAGTGAAGGACAGGGGGCACACTATGGCTACACCTTC
TRBD1,NA,TRBV5-4,TRBJ1-1,CASSLQGRETEAFF,TGTGCCAGCAGCTTACAGGGGAGGGAGACTGAAGCTTTCTTT
NA,NA,TRBV10-3,TRBJ2-7,CAISESGDSYEQYF,TGTGCCATCAGTGAGTCAGGGGACTCCTACGAGCAGTACTTC
TRBD1,NA,TRBV19,TRBJ1-6,CASSTPGGLNSPLHF,TGTGCCAGTAGTACCCCAGGGGGGCTTAATTCACCCCTCCACTTT
NA,NA,TRBV18,TRBJ1-3,CASSPLLPQDGNTIYF,TGTGCCAGCTCACCACTCCTCCCACAGGATGGAAACACCATATATTTT
NA,NA,TRBV10-2,TRBJ1-3,CASRQGTGNTIYF,TGCGCCAGCAGGCAGGGAACCGGAAACACCATATATTTT
TRBD1,NA,TRBV5-1,TRBJ2-2,CASSSTGCPNTGELFF,TGCGCCAGCAGCTCGACAGGGTGCCCGAACACCGGGGAGCTGTTTTTT
NA,NA,TRBV7-3,TRBJ2-7,CASSLTPSGFSYEQYF,TGTGCCAGCAGCTTAACCCCGTCCGGTTTCTCCTACGAGCAGTACTTC
NA,NA,TRBV3-1/TRBV3-2,TRBJ2-7,CASSQATSGVAYEQYF,TGTGCCAGCAGCCAAGCGACGTCAGGGGTGGCCTACGAGCAGTACTTC
TRBD2,NA,TRBV5-4,TRBJ2-5,CASSRERGGGQETQYF,TGTGCCAGCAGCCGTGAGCGGGGGGGCGGACAAGAGACCCAGTACTTC
TRBD1,NA,TRBV7-9,TRBJ1-2,CASSPTGDHYGYTF,TGTGCCAGCAGCCCGACAGGGGACCACTATGGCTACACCTTC
TRBD1,NA,TRBV28,TRBJ1-1,CASLGQGTPNKWAFF,TGTGCCAGCCTCGGACAGGGGACACCGAACAAGTGGGCTTTCTTT
TRBD2,NA,TRBV2,TRBJ2-2,CASRPGTSGVRTGELFF,TGTGCCAGCAGACCCGGGACTAGCGGGGTGCGGACCGGGGAGCTGTTTTTT
NA,once,TRBV7-9,TRBJ1-5,CASSSGVHGNQPQHF,TGTGCCAGCAGCTCAGGGGTTCATGGCAATCAGCCCCAGCATTTT
NA,NA,TRBV28,TRBJ2-7,CASSPDPRLAYEQYF,TGTGCCAGCAGTCCCGACCCCCGCCTGGCCTACGAGCAGTACTTC
NA,NA,TRBV7-2,TRBJ1-5,CASSLVPGSQPQHF,TGTGCCAGCAGCTTAGTGCCAGGTTCTCAGCCCCAGCATTTT
NA,NA,TRBV5-6,TRBJ1-2,CASSPEVDLGYTF,TGTGCCAGCAGCCCCGAAGTAGATTTAGGCTACACCTTC
NA,NA,TRBV28,TRBJ2-1,CAIRGSSYNEQFF,TGTGCCATACGAGGCAGCTCCTACAATGAGCAGTTCTTC
NA,NA,TRBV19,TRBJ2-7,CASSMRQGFGEQYF,TGTGCCAGTAGTATGAGGCAGGGGTTCGGCGAGCAGTACTTC
TRBD1,NA,TRBV5-1,TRBJ1-1,CASSFNPGQGNTEAFF,TGCGCCAGCAGCTTCAACCCCGGACAGGGGAACACTGAAGCTTTCTTT
NA,NA,TRBV29-1,TRBJ1-2,CSVESRYGRIF,TGCAGCGTTGAATCGCGTTACGGCCGTATCTTC